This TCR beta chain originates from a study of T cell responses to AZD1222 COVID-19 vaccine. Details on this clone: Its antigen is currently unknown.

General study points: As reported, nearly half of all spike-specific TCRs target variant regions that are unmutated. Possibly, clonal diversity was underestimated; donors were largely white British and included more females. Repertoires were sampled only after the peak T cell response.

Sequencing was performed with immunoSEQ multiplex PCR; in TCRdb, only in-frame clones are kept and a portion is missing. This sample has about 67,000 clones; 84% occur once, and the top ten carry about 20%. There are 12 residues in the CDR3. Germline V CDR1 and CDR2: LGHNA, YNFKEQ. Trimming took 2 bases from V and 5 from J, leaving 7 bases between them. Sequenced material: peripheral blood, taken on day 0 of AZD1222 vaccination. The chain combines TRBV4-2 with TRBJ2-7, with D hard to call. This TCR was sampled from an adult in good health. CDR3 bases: TGTGCCAGCAGCCAAATAGCCAACGAGCAGTACTTC. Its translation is CASSQIANEQYF.